This is a list of T cell receptor beta chains from one sample in a study of T cell responses to AZD1222 COVID-19 vaccine. The data were produced by immunoSEQ multiplex PCR, yet TCRdb's version contains in-frame clones alone and is incomplete. The top ten hold about 20% of the sample, which has tens of thousands of clones, around four fifths seen once. The material was peripheral blood, obtained on day 0 of AZD1222 vaccination. These receptors originate from an adult in good health. CDR3s include the opening cysteine and the closing phenylalanine or tryptophan. A D gene is named only where the DNA matches it firmly. Part of the rows lack a size; the others show once, few, many or a class for expanded clones.

v_call,j_call,d_call,clone_size,cdr3_nt,cdr3_aa
TRBV13,TRBJ2-5,NA,medium-sized,TGTGCCAGCAGCTTAGAACATACCGAGACCCAGTACTTC,CASSLEHTETQYF
TRBV28,TRBJ1-2,TRBD1,NA,TGTGCCAGCAGTTTCAGGGGGCGAGGCTACACCTTC,CASSFRGRGYTF
TRBV28,TRBJ2-7,NA,NA,TGTGCCAGCAGTATTCCGACAGACTCCTACGAGCAGTACTTC,CASSIPTDSYEQYF
TRBV5-6,TRBJ1-2,NA,NA,TGTGCCAGCAGCTTGATGCGGGGCCAGCCTAACTATGGCTACACCTTC,CASSLMRGQPNYGYTF
TRBV28,TRBJ2-7,TRBD2,NA,TGTGCCAGCCGGGAGGGGAACTACGAGCAGTACTTC,CASREGNYEQYF
TRBV7-9,TRBJ2-7,TRBD2,NA,TGTGCCAGCAGCTCCGGACTAGCGCCCTACTACGAGCAGTACTTC,CASSSGLAPYYEQYF
TRBV4-1,TRBJ2-3,NA,few,TGCGCCAGCAGCCAAGAGGATACGCAGTATTTT,CASSQEDTQYF
TRBV5-1,TRBJ2-1,NA,NA,TGCGCCAGCAGCATTTTTGGAGGGGATGAGCAGTTCTTC,CASSIFGGDEQFF
TRBV6-4,TRBJ2-3,TRBD2,NA,TGTGCCAGCAGCGCCGGACTAGCGGCCGCAGATACGCAGTATTTT,CASSAGLAAADTQYF
TRBV19,TRBJ1-5,NA,few,TGTGCCAGTAGGCTTACTCAAGGAAGCAATCAGCCCCAGCATTTT,CASRLTQGSNQPQHF
TRBV19,TRBJ2-2,TRBD1,NA,TGTGCCAGTAGTACGGGGACAGGGAGCACCGGGGAGCTGTTTTTT,CASSTGTGSTGELFF
TRBV9,TRBJ1-2,NA,once,TGTGCCAGCAGCGTAGGCACTACGGTAAACTATGGCTACACCTTC,CASSVGTTVNYGYTF
TRBV27,TRBJ1-3,TRBD1,NA,TGTGCCAGCAGTGCCGGGACAGGGGGCAGCAGGAATTCTGGAAACACCATATATTTT,CASSAGTGGSRNSGNTIYF
TRBV7-9,TRBJ2-1,NA,NA,TGTGCCAGCAGCCAAGGAGGCAGGGTAACAGTGAGCTCCTACAATGAGCAGTTCTTC,CASSQGGRVTVSSYNEQFF
TRBV2,TRBJ1-2,NA,NA,TGTGCCAGCAGCCAGACAGAGAACTATGGCTACACCTTC,CASSQTENYGYTF
TRBV28,TRBJ2-7,NA,NA,TGTGCCAGCAGCTCTCAACTTTACGAGCAGTACTTC,CASSSQLYEQYF
TRBV18,TRBJ1-3,TRBD1,NA,TGTGCCAGCTCACCCCTTAGACAGGGCGACGGAAACACCATATATTTT,CASSPLRQGDGNTIYF
TRBV11-2,TRBJ2-7,NA,once,TGTGCCAGCAGTTATACAGGGAGGCCCTACGAGCAGTACTTC,CASSYTGRPYEQYF
TRBV28,TRBJ1-2,NA,NA,TGTGCCAGCAGTCCGCCAGGAGGTTTCTCTTATGGCTACACCTTC,CASSPPGGFSYGYTF
TRBV28,TRBJ2-7,NA,NA,TGTGCCAGCAGTTTTCTATTGATCGGCTACGAGCAGTACTTC,CASSFLLIGYEQYF
TRBV5-1,TRBJ2-7,NA,NA,TGCGCCAGCAGCTTGGACGGTGGGACACCCTACGAGCAGTACTTC,CASSLDGGTPYEQYF
TRBV12-3/TRBV12-4,TRBJ2-7,NA,NA,TGTGCCAGCAGTCGGGGGTCCCACGAGCAGTACTTC,CASSRGSHEQYF
TRBV27,TRBJ2-1,TRBD2,NA,TGTGCCAGCAGTGATCCGGGACTAGCGGGGCTCTTCAATGAGCAGTTCTTC,CASSDPGLAGLFNEQFF
TRBV19,TRBJ2-2,NA,NA,TGTGCCAGTAGTATCGGGGCTCTTAACACCGGGGAGCTGTTTTTT,CASSIGALNTGELFF
TRBV15,TRBJ2-7,NA,NA,TGTGCCACCAGCAGGGAACTTTACGAGCAGTACTTC,CATSRELYEQYF
TRBV18,TRBJ1-1,NA,NA,TGTGCCAGCTCACCAAGCGGGAGCACTGAAGCTTTCTTT,CASSPSGSTEAFF
TRBV15,TRBJ2-5,NA,NA,TGTGCCACCAGCAGAGATGCAGGGACAGAGACCCAGTACTTC,CATSRDAGTETQYF
TRBV9,TRBJ1-6,TRBD1,NA,TGTGCCAGCTCTCTCCTAAACGTCCCCCACCAGGGGGGTTGGGATAATTCACCCCTCCACTTT,CASSLLNVPHQGGWDNSPLHF
TRBV11-2,TRBJ2-2,TRBD1,NA,TGTGCCAGCAGCCACGACAGGGTGGTTGGGGAGCTGTTTTTT,CASSHDRVVGELFF
TRBV18,TRBJ1-2,TRBD1,NA,TGTGCCAGCTCACCATCCGGGACAGCGAACTATGGCTACACCTTC,CASSPSGTANYGYTF